This T cell receptor beta chain was profiled in a study of blood T cell repertoires in COVID-19. At the level of the study: Italy, Spain and the United States were the sources of the convalescent and acute COVID-19 samples.

Source study methods: Counts of nucleated cells, estimated from reference gene primer amplification, were obtained. Generated by immunoSEQ multiplex PCR, the TCRdb table keeps only in-frame clones and is missing some. V and J calls and clone size are those listed in that table; D and trimming were worked out from the DNA. This table has some 300,000 clones, 89% appearing once. Individuals aged roughly 18 to 95 years were recruited from roughly 23 US areas. Researchers sorted participants into cohorts using their self-reported clinical history. The CDR3 consists of 14 residues. The V gene's germline CDR1 is LGHDT and CDR2 YNNKEL (reference sequence). Unmatched junction bases numbered 2, after V lost 4 bases and J lost 3 bases.

The V gene is TRBV3-1 (or the pseudogene TRBV3-2), the J gene TRBJ2-7, with 11 bases matching TRBD2. The specimen was PBMCs or T cells enriched from blood (not recorded which). The receptor was derived from a young woman who had recovered from COVID-19. CDR3 sequence (DNA): TGTGCCAGCAGCCTCGGGACTAGCGGCTACGAGCAGTACTTC. This sequence encodes CASSLGTSGYEQYF.